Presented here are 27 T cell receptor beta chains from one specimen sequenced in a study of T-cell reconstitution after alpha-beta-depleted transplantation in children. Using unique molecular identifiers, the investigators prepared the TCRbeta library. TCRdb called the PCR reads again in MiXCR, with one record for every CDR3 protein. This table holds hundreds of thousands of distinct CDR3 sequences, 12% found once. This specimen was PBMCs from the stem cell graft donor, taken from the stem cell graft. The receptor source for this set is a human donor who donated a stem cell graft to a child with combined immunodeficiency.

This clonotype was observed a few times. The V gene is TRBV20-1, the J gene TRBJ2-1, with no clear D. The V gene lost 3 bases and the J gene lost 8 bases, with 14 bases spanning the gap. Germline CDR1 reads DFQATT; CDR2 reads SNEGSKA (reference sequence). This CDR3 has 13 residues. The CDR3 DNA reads TGCAGTGCTAGTTTAGGGTTCGGCGATGAGCAGTTCTTC. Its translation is CSASLGFGDEQFF.

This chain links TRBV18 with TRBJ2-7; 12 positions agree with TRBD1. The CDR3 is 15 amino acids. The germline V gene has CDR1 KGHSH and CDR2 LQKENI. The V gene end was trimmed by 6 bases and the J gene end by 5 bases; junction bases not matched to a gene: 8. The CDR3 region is CASSQGTGGFDEQYF. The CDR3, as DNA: TGTGCCAGCTCCCAGGGGACAGGGGGCTTCGACGAGCAGTACTTC.

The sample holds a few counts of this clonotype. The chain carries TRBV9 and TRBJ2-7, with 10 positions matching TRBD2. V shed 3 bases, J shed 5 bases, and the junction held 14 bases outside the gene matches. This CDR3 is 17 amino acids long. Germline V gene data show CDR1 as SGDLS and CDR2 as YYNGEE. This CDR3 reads CASSATDPPLAGNEQYF. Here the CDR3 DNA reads TGTGCCAGCAGCGCTACCGACCCCCCACTAGCGGGAAACGAGCAGTACTTC. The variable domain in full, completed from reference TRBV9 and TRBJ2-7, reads DSGVTQTPKHLITATGQRVTLRCSPRSGDLSVYWYQQSLDQGLQFLIQYYNGEERAKGNILERFSAQQFPDLHSELNLSSLELGDSALYFCASSATDPPLAGNEQYFGPGTRLTVT.

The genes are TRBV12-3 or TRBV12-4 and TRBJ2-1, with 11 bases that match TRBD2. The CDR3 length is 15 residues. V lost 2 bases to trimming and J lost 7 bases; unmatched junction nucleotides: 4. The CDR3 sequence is CASSLMRLAGNEQFF. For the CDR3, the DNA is TGTGCCAGCAGTTTAATGAGACTAGCGGGAAATGAGCAGTTCTTC.

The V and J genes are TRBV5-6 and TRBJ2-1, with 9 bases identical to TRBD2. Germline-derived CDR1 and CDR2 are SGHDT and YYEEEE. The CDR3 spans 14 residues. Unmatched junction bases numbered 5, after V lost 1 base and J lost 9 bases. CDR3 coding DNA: TGTGCCAGCAGCTTGACGCGGGGGGGCTTTGAGCAGTTCTTC. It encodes CASSLTRGGFEQFF.

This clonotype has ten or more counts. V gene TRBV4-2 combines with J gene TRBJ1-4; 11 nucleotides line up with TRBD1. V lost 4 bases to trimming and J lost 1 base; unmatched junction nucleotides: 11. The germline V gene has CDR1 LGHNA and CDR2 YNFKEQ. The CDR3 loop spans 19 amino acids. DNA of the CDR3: TGTGCCAGCAGCCGAGGACAGGGGGCGGTAGGAGGAACTAATGAAAAACTGTTTTTT. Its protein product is CASSRGQGAVGGTNEKLFF.

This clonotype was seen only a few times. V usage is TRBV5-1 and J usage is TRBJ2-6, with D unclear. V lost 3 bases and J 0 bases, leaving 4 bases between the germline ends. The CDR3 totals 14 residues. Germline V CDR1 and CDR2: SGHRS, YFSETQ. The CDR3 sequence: CASSYGSGANVLTF. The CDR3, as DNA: TGCGCCAGCAGCTACGGCTCTGGGGCCAACGTCCTGACTTTC.

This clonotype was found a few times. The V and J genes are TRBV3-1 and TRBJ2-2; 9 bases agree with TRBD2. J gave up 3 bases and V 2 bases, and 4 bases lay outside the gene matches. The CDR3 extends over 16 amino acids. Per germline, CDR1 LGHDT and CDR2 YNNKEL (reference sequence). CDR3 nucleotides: TGTGCCAGCAGCCAAACGGGACTAGCTCACACCGGGGAGCTGTTTTTT. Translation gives CASSQTGLAHTGELFF.

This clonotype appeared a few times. The CDR3 DNA follows: TGTGCCATCAGTGGGGACAGGGAGGACGGGGAGCTGTTTTTT. This translates into CAISGDREDGELFF. The chain is built from TRBV10-3 and TRBJ2-2, with TRBD1 matching over 9 bases. CDR3 length: 14 amino acids. Germline CDR1 ENHRY, CDR2 SYGVKD. V was pared by 4 bases and J by 7 bases, with 4 bases of the junction left unmatched.

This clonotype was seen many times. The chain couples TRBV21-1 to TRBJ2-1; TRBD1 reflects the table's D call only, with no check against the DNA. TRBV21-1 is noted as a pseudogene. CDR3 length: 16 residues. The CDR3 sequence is CASTQNRATSYNEQFF. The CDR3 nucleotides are TGTGCCAGCACCCAAAACAGGGCCACCTCCTACAATGAGCAGTTCTTC.

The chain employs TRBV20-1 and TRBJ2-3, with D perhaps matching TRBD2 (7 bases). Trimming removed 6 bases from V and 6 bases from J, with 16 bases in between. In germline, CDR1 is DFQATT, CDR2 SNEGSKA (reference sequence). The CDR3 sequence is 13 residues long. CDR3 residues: CSAPRGRGDTQYF. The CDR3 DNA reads TGCAGTGCGCCGCGGGGGCGCGGGGATACGCAGTATTTT.

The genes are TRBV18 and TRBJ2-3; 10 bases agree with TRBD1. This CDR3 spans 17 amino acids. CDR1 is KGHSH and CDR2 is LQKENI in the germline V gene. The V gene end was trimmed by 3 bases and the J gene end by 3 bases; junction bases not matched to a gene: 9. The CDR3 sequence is CASSPRQGASGTDTQYF. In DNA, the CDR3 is TGTGCCAGCTCACCGCGACAGGGGGCGTCGGGTACAGATACGCAGTATTTT.

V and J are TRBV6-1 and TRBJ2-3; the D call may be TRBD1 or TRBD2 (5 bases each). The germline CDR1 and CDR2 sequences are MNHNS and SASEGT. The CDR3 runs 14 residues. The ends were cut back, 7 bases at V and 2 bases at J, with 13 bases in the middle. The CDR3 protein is CASTGAAYTDTQYF. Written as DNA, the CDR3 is TGTGCCAGCACCGGGGCGGCCTACACAGATACGCAGTATTTT.

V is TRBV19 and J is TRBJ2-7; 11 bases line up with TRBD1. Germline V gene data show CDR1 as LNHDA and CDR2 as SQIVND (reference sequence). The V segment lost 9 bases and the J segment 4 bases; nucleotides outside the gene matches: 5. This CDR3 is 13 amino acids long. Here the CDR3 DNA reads TGTGCCAGCGGACAGGGGGCGCGGTACGAGCAGTACTTC. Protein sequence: CASGQGARYEQYF. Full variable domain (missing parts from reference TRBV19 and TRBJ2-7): DGGITQSPKYLFRKEGQNVTLSCEQNLNHDAMYWYRQDPGQGLRLIYYSQIVNDFQKGDIAEGYSVSREKKESFPLTVTSAQKNPTAFYLCASGQGARYEQYFGPGTRLTVT.

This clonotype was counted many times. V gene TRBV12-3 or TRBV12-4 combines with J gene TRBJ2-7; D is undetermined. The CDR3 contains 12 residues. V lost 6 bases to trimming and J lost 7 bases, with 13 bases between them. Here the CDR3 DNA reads TGTGCCAGCAGCAAGGGCTTTTGGGAGCAGTACTTC. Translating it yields CASSKGFWEQYF.

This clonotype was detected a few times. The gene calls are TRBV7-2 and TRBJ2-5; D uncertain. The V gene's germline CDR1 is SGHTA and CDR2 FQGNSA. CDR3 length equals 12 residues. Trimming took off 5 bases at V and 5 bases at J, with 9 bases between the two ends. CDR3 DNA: TGTGCCAGCAGCAACTTATACGAGACCCAGTACTTC. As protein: CASSNLYETQYF.

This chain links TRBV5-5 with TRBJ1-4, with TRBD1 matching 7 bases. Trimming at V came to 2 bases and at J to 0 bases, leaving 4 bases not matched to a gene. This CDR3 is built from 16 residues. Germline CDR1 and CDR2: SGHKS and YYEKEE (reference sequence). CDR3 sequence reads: CASSFPGGATNEKLFF. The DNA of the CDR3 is TGTGCCAGCAGCTTTCCAGGGGGAGCAACTAATGAAAAACTGTTTTTT.

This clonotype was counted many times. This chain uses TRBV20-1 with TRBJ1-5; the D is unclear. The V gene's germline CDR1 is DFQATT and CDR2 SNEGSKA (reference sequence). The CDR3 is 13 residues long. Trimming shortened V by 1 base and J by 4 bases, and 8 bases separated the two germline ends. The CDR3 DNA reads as TGCAGTGCTAGAGTGTCGGGAAATCAGCCCCAGCATTTT. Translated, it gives CSARVSGNQPQHF.

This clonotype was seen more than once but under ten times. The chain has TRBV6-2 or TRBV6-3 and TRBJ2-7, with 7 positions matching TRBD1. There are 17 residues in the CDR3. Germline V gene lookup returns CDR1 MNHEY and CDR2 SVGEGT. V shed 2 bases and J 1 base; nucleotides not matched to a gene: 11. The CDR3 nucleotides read TGTGCCAGCAGTTACACCTTGGCCGGGACAGAATCCTACGAGCAGTACTTC. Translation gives CASSYTLAGTESYEQYF.

This CDR3 is CASSLRGYSNQPQHF. In DNA form, the CDR3 reads TGTGCCAGCAGCTTAAGGGGTTATAGCAATCAGCCCCAGCATTTT. V is TRBV7-2 and J is TRBJ1-5; D possibly corresponds to TRBD1 (5 bases). Per the germline V gene, CDR1 is SGHTA and CDR2 is FQGNSA. This CDR3 is built from 15 residues. V was trimmed by 2 bases and J by 0 bases, leaving 8 bases between them.

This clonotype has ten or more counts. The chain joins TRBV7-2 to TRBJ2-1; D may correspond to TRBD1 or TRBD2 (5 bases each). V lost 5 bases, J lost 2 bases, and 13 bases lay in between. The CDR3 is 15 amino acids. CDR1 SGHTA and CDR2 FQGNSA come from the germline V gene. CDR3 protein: CASSGEGITYNEQFF. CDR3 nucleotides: TGTGCCAGCAGCGGAGAGGGGATTACCTACAATGAGCAGTTCTTC.

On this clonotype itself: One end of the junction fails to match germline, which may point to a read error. CDR3 residues: CCASTHTGSYEQYF. The CDR3 nucleotides are TGCTGTGCTAGTACCCACACGGGCTCCTACGAGCAGTACTTC. The chain has TRBV20-1 and TRBJ2-7; no definite D call. This CDR3 spans 14 amino acids. In germline, CDR1 is DFQATT, CDR2 SNEGSKA (reference sequence).

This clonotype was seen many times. The CDR3 protein is CASEGDRVSQYF. The DNA for the CDR3 is TGTGCCAGTGAGGGGGACAGGGTATCGCAGTATTTT. The chain carries TRBV12-3 or TRBV12-4 and TRBJ2-3; 9 nucleotides line up with TRBD1. This CDR3 is 12 amino acids long. V shed 9 bases and J 10 bases; nucleotides not matched to a gene: 8.

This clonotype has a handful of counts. The CDR3 here is CASSQESPVSSYNEQFF. DNA of the CDR3: TGCGCCAGCAGCCAAGAATCTCCGGTAAGCTCCTACAATGAGCAGTTCTTC. V usage is TRBV4-3 and J usage is TRBJ2-1; D uncertain. The CDR3 runs 17 residues. V shed 0 bases and J shed 0 bases, with 12 bases lying between them. Germline V gene lookup returns CDR1 LGHNA and CDR2 YSLEER.

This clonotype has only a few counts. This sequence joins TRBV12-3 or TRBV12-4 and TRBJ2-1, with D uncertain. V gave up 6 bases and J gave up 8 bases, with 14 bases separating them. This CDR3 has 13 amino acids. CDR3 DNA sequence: TGTGCCAGCAGCCGACTGGGGTCCGATGAGCAGTTCTTC. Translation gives CASSRLGSDEQFF.

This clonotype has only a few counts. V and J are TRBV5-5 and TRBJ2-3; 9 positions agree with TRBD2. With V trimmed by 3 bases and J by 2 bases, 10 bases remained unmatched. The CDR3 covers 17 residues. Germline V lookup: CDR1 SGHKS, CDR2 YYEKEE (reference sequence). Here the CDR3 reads CASSSTRTSVSTDTQYF. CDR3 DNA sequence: TGTGCCAGCAGCTCGACAAGGACTAGCGTGTCCACAGATACGCAGTATTTT.

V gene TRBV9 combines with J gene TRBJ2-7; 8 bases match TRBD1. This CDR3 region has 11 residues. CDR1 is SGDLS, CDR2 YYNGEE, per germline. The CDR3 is CAPSGGHEQYF. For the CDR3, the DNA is TGTGCGCCATCAGGGGGCCACGAGCAGTACTTC.